The 5 T cell receptor beta chains below were found in one sample sequenced in a study of blood T cell repertoires in COVID-19. Data came from immunoSEQ multiplex PCR; TCRdb stores just in-frame clones and leaves some out. This sample has about 280,000 clones, with approximately 83% found just once. The sample consisted of peripheral blood. Receptor source: a woman in her twenties or thirties who had recovered from COVID-19.

The chain carries TRBV24-1 and TRBJ2-3; a weak D match, TRBD2 (5 bases). Trimming removed 9 bases at V and 1 base at J, with 19 bases between. The CDR3 covers 16 residues. Germline V gives CDR1 KGHDR, CDR2 SFDVKD. The CDR3: CATSQVASLGTDTQYF. The CDR3 DNA is TGTGCCACCTCCCAGGTAGCGTCTCTGGGCACAGATACGCAGTATTTT.

This rearrangement joins TRBV6-2 or TRBV6-3 to TRBJ1-1; TRBD1 might be the D (6 bases). There are 12 residues in the CDR3. Germline CDR1 MNHEY, CDR2 SVGEGT. With 0 bases removed from V and 7 bases from J, the gap between germline ends came to 6 bases. The CDR3 nucleotides are TGTGCCAGCAGTTACTCAGGGGGTGAAGCTTTCTTT. Residues: CASSYSGGEAFF.

V is TRBV27 and J is TRBJ2-2; 7 bases match TRBD2. The CDR3 extends over 13 amino acids. With V trimmed by 7 bases and J by 6 bases, 5 bases remained unmatched. Germline loops: CDR1 MNHEY, CDR2 SMNVEV (reference sequence). The CDR3 sequence is CASIGGTAGELFF. The CDR3 region has the DNA TGTGCCAGCATCGGGGGGACGGCCGGGGAGCTGTTTTTT.

The rearrangement uses TRBV19 and TRBJ2-1; TRBD2 aligns across 7 bases. Germline values: CDR1 LNHDA, CDR2 SQIVND (reference sequence). The CDR3 length is 16 residues. With 1 base clipped from V and 4 bases from J, the junction kept 7 bases outside the gene matches. Here the CDR3 DNA reads TGTGCCAGTAGTATAGGTGAACTCGGGGGGTACAATGAGCAGTTCTTC. Translating gives CASSIGELGGYNEQFF.

The V and J genes are TRBV15 and TRBJ2-5; 11 nucleotides line up with TRBD1. This CDR3 spans 14 amino acids. The junction had 5 bases not matched to a gene; V was cut back by 8 bases and J by 3 bases. The germline V gene has CDR1 LNHNV and CDR2 YYDKDF (reference sequence). CDR3 sequence reads: CATEDRGLEETQYF. CDR3 DNA sequence: TGTGCCACCGAGGACAGGGGGCTCGAAGAGACCCAGTACTTC.